This is a list of T cell receptor beta chains from one sample in a study of blood T cell repertoires in COVID-19. Assay: immunoSEQ multiplex PCR; the TCRdb copy retains only in-frame clones and omits some. The table has around 57,000 clones, more than 75% seen once. What was sequenced was peripheral blood. The receptors stem from a man between 50 and 59 years old with active COVID-19. Each CDR3 is given with its conserved first and last residue. The D gene is left open where the match is weak. Some rows have no size entry. The others give once, few or many, or a class for an expanded clone.

NA TRBD2 13 TRBJ2-5 TRBV5-6 TGTGCCAGCAGCGATGGAGCTAGCGGGGGTCAGGACTTC CASSDGASGGQDF
NA NA 16 TRBJ1-4 TRBV7-9 TGTGCCAGCAGCCCCACGGCCGCTCCCTTTAAGGAGAAACTGTTTTTT CASSPTAAPFKEKLFF
NA TRBD1 15 TRBJ2-2 TRBV24-1 TGTGCCACCAGTGATCCCAGGGGGCGCTCCGGGGAGCTGTTTTTT CATSDPRGRSGELFF
NA TRBD1 14 TRBJ2-7 TRBV2 TGTGCCAGCAGTGACCGACAGGGAACCCACGAGCAGTACTTC CASSDRQGTHEQYF
NA NA 13 TRBJ1-1 TRBV2 TGTGCCAGCAGTGAAATGGCGGCCACTGAAGCTTTCTTT CASSEMAATEAFF
NA TRBD2 16 TRBJ2-3 TRBV7-6 TGTGCCAGCAGCTTAGGGAGCGGGGGATCCACAGATACGCAGTATTTT CASSLGSGGSTDTQYF
NA NA 13 TRBJ1-1 TRBV29-1 TGCAGCGTAACCAGGGGATTGAACACTGAAGCTTTCTTT CSVTRGLNTEAFF
NA NA 16 TRBJ2-2 TRBV11-2 TGTGCCAGCACTGGAGGAAGGCCGTCCGTTTCCGGGGAGCTGTTTTTT CASTGGRPSVSGELFF
NA NA 13 TRBJ2-2 TRBV5-4 TGTGCCAGCAGCTTATTTTCTACCGGGGAGCTGTTTTTT CASSLFSTGELFF
once NA 14 TRBJ1-1 TRBV19 TGTGCCAGTTTTGGTCAGGTCTGGAACACTGAAGCTTTCTTT CASFGQVWNTEAFF
NA TRBD2 20 TRBJ2-3 TRBV7-3 TGTGCCAGCAGCTTGAGGCTCGGTACTAGCGGGGGGGAGGTCACAGATACGCAGTATTTT CASSLRLGTSGGEVTDTQYF
NA NA 15 TRBJ2-3 TRBV19 TGTGCCGCCGACGGACGGAAGGGGGTCCCAGATACGCAGTATTTT CAADGRKGVPDTQYF
NA TRBD2 16 TRBJ2-7 TRBV3-1/TRBV3-2 TGTGCCAGCAGCCAAGTAGGCGGGGGGCCCACCTACGAGCAGTACTTC CASSQVGGGPTYEQYF
few NA 15 TRBJ1-5 TRBV9 TGTGCCAGCAGCGCAGGGGATGATAGCAATCAGCCCCAGCATTTT CASSAGDDSNQPQHF
NA NA 20 TRBJ1-6 TRBV4-2 TGTGCCAGCAGCCAAGATATCGGAGGAAAGGTCCCAGATTATAATTCACCCCTCCACTTT CASSQDIGGKVPDYNSPLHF
NA TRBD1 17 TRBJ1-1 TRBV27 TGTGCCAGCAGTTTATTCGGCAAGGGGGCTGGATACACTGAAGCTTTCTTT CASSLFGKGAGYTEAFF
NA NA 14 TRBJ2-7 TRBV5-6 TGTGCCAGCAGCTTGGATCAGGTTCGGTCCGAGCAGTACTTC CASSLDQVRSEQYF
NA NA 17 TRBJ2-2 TRBV4-1 TGCGCCAGCAGCCAAGGGACAAATTCTCCTGAGGTCGGGGAGCTGTTTTTT CASSQGTNSPEVGELFF
NA NA 17 TRBJ2-3 TRBV15 TGTGCCACCAGCAGGGAGTGGAGTAGCGGATACACAGATACGCAGTATTTT CATSREWSSGYTDTQYF
few NA 13 TRBJ1-2 TRBV9 TGTGCCAGCAGCGTCGGCGGGGGCTATGGCTACACCTTC CASSVGGGYGYTF
few TRBD2 15 TRBJ2-7 TRBV11-2 TGTGCCAGCAGCGCGGGACTAGCGGGAGGTAACGAGCAGTACTTC CASSAGLAGGNEQYF
once NA 14 TRBJ1-6 TRBV30 TGTGCCTGGAGCATACAGAACTATAATTCACCCCTCCACTTT CAWSIQNYNSPLHF
NA TRBD2 15 TRBJ2-3 TRBV9 TGTGCCAGCAGCGGAATAGCGGGAGGCACAGATACGCAGTATTTT CASSGIAGGTDTQYF
NA NA 15 TRBJ2-6 TRBV7-9 TGTGCCAGCAGCTTAGTCGTCGCTGGGGCCAACGTCCTGACTTTC CASSLVVAGANVLTF
NA NA 14 TRBJ1-6 TRBV5-1 TGCGCCAGCAGCTTGGGGCGGAATAATTCACCCCTCCACTTT CASSLGRNNSPLHF
NA NA 13 TRBJ2-3 TRBV7-9 TGTGCCAGCAGCTTGGGCGGGCCAGATACGCAGTATTTT CASSLGGPDTQYF
NA TRBD1 17 TRBJ2-7 TRBV28 TGTGCCAGCAGTTTATTTACTTCTGGGGACAGGGGGAACGAGCAGTACTTC CASSLFTSGDRGNEQYF
NA NA 19 TRBJ2-1 TRBV27 TGTGCCAGCAGTTTAGAGGGGACAGTAGCGGAAAGCTCCTACAATGAGCAGTTCTTC CASSLEGTVAESSYNEQFF
NA NA 15 TRBJ2-3 TRBV5-5 TGTGCCAGCAGCTTTTGGCACCCGAGCACAGATACGCAGTATTTT CASSFWHPSTDTQYF
NA TRBD1 15 TRBJ2-1 TRBV5-6 TGTGCCAGCAGCCCGGACAGGTCCTCCTACAATGAGCAGTTCTTC CASSPDRSSYNEQFF
NA NA 14 TRBJ1-4 TRBV2 TGTGCCAGCCGGGGGGCTCGGACTAATGAAAAACTGTTTTTT CASRGARTNEKLFF
NA NA 14 TRBJ1-1 TRBV2 TGTGCCAGCAGTCCCTACGCTCCGAACACTGAAGCTTTCTTT CASSPYAPNTEAFF
NA TRBD2 15 TRBJ2-7 TRBV4-1 TGCGCCAGCAGCCAAGAACTAGCGGTACCCCACGAGCAGTACTTC CASSQELAVPHEQYF
NA TRBD1 16 TRBJ1-6 TRBV28 TGTGCCAGCAGTTCCCGGGACAGGGGGGCCCATTCACCCCTCCACTTT CASSSRDRGAHSPLHF
NA NA 16 TRBJ1-3 TRBV9 TGTGCCAGCAGCGTAGATGCAGGGCCCTCTGGAAACACCATATATTTT CASSVDAGPSGNTIYF
NA NA 12 TRBJ2-7 TRBV28 TGTGCCAGCAGCCTCAGGGTTCGCGAGCAGTACTTC CASSLRVREQYF
NA TRBD1 14 TRBJ2-7 TRBV9 TGTGCCAGCAGCCCCGGGACAGGGCCATACGAGCAGTACTTC CASSPGTGPYEQYF
once NA 16 TRBJ1-5 TRBV28 TGTGCCAGCAGGACCGGAGGGCAGATCAGGAATCAGCCCCAGCATTTT CASRTGGQIRNQPQHF
once NA 15 TRBJ1-5 TRBV29-1 TGCAGCGTTCCGACAGGAATCCTTAGCAATCAGCCCCAGCATTTT CSVPTGILSNQPQHF
few TRBD1 14 TRBJ2-5 TRBV11-2 TGTGCCAGCAGCTCGGACAGGACTGAAGAGACCCAGTACTTC CASSSDRTEETQYF
NA NA 16 TRBJ1-6 TRBV4-1 TGCGCCAGCAGCCCCACACAGAGCTCCTATAATTCACCCCTCCACTTT CASSPTQSSYNSPLHF
NA NA 15 TRBJ2-7 TRBV24-1 TGTGCCACCAGTGACCCCAGGGGCACGGGCGACGAGCAGTACTTC CATSDPRGTGDEQYF
NA NA 16 TRBJ1-6 TRBV4-1 TGCGCCAGCAGCCAAGATCAAAGGACAGATTATTCACCCCTCCACTTT CASSQDQRTDYSPLHF
NA TRBD2 16 TRBJ2-3 TRBV11-1 TGTGCCAGCAGCCCACCCCTGTTGGCGGGAGGAGATACGCAGTATTTT CASSPPLLAGGDTQYF
NA TRBD2 16 TRBJ2-7 TRBV9 TGTGCCAGCAGCGTAGGTGGCGGGAGTGTCACACACGAGCAGTACTTC CASSVGGGSVTHEQYF
NA NA 13 TRBJ2-3 TRBV6-5 TGTGCCAGCAGTTTGACAGGCACAGATACGCAGTATTTT CASSLTGTDTQYF
NA NA 12 TRBJ1-2 TRBV10-3 TGTGCCATCAGTGACCATCCCTATGGCTACACCTTC CAISDHPYGYTF
NA NA 17 TRBJ2-7 TRBV28 TGTGCCAGCAGTTTATGGGGGAGAGGAGTAGACTCCTACGAGCAGTACTTC CASSLWGRGVDSYEQYF
NA TRBD1 15 TRBJ1-4 TRBV18 TGTGCCAGCTCACTAACGGACAGGGGTAATGAAAAACTGTTTTTT CASSLTDRGNEKLFF
NA TRBD2 16 TRBJ2-1 TRBV12-5 TGTGCTAGTGGTTTGTTTCGGACTAGCGGGTACAATGAGCAGTTCTTC CASGLFRTSGYNEQFF
NA NA 11 TRBJ2-5 TRBV12-2 TGTGCAAGTCGCCTGCGGGAGACCCAGTACTTC CASRLRETQYF
NA NA 15 TRBJ1-6 TRBV5-1 TGCGCCAGCAGCTTTAATGGGGGCGCTGATTCACCCCTCCACTTT CASSFNGGADSPLHF
NA TRBD2 16 TRBJ2-3 TRBV7-8 TGTGCCAGCAGCTTTTATTCTAGCGGGAGCACAGATACGCAGTATTTT CASSFYSSGSTDTQYF